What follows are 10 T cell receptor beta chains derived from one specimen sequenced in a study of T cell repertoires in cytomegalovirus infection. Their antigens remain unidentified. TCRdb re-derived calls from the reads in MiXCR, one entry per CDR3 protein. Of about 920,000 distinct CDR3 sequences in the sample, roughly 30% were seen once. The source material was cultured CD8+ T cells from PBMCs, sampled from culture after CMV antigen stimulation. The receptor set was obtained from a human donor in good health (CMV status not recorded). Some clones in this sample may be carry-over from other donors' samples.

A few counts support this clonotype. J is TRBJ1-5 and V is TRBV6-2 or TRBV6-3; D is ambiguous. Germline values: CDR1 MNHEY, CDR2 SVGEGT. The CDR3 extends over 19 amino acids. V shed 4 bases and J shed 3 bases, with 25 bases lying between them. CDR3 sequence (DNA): TGTGCCAGCAGTTCCCACCCCCGCTGGGATCGCATCCTCAATCAGCCCCAGCATTTT. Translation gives CASSSHPRWDRILNQPQHF.

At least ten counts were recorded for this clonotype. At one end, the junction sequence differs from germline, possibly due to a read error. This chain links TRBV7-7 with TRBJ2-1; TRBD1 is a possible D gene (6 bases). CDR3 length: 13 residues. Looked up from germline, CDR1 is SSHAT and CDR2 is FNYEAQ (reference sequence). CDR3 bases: TGTGCTAGCAGCCTGGGACATCAGAGTGAGCAGTTCTTC. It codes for CASSLGHQSEQFF.

This CDR3 reads CASSLTRGVQYF. CDR3 nucleotide sequence: TGTGCCAGCAGCTTAACCAGGGGGGTCCAGTACTTC. The rearrangement joins TRBV7-9 to TRBJ2-4, with TRBD1 as a possible D gene (7 bases). The CDR3 spans 12 residues. CDR1 and CDR2 from the germline V gene are SEHNR and FQNEAQ (reference sequence). V dropped 2 bases and J dropped 13 bases, with 12 bases sitting between them.

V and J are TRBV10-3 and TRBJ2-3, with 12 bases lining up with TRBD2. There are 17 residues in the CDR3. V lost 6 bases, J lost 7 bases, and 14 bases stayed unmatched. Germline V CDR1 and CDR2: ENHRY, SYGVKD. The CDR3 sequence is CAISSGLAGANLHTQYF. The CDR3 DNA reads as TGTGCCATCAGCTCGGGACTAGCGGGCGCAAATTTGCATACGCAGTATTTT.

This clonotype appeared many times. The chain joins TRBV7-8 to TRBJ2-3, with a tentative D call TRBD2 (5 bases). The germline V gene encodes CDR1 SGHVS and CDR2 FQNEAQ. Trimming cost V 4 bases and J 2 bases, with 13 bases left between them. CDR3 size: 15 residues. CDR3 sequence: CASSYLGVLTDTQYF. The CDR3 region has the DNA TGTGCCAGCAGCTACCTCGGGGTACTCACAGATACGCAGTATTTT.

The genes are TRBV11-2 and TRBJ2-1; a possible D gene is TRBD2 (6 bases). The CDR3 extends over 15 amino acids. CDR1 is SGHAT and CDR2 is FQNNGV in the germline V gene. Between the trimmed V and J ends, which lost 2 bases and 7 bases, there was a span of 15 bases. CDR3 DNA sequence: TGTGCCAGCAGCTTATTTCCTGAGGGGAGGAATGAGCAGTTCTTC. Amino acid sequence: CASSLFPEGRNEQFF.

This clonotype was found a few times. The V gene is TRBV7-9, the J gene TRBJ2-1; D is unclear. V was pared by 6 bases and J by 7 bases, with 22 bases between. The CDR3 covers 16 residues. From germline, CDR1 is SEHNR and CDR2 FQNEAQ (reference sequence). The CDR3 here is CASRPSVPTMGNEQFF. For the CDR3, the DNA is TGTGCCAGCAGGCCCTCAGTTCCGACAATGGGGAATGAGCAGTTCTTC. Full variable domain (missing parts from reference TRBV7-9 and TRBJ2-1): DTGVSQNPRHKITKRGQNVTFRCDPISEHNRLYWYRQTLGQGPEFLTYFQNEAQLEKSRLLSDRFSAERPKGSFSTLEIQRTEQGDSAMYLCASRPSVPTMGNEQFFGPGTRLTVL.

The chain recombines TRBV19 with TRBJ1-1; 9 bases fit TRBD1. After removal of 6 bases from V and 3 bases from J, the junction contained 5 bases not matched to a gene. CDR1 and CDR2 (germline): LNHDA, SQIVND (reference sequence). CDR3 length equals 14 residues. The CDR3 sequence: CASREGQGDTEAFF. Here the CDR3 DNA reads TGTGCCAGTAGAGAGGGACAGGGCGACACTGAAGCTTTCTTT.

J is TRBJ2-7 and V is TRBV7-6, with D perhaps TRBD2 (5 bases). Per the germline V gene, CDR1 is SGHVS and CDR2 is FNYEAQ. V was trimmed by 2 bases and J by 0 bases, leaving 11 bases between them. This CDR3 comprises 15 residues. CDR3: CASSLIATSSYEQYF. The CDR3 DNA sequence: TGTGCCAGCAGCTTAATAGCCACTAGCTCCTACGAGCAGTACTTC.

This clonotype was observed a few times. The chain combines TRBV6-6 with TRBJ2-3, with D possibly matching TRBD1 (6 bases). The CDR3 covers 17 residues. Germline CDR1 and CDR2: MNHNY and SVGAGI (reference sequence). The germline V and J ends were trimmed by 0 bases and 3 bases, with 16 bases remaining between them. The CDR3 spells CASSYSRTERRTDTQYF. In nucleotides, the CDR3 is TGTGCCAGCAGTTACTCGAGGACAGAAAGAAGGACAGATACGCAGTATTTT.